This record looks at one T cell receptor beta chain sequence and its context. Antigen specificity is unknown. Data came from immunoSEQ multiplex PCR; TCRdb stores just in-frame clones and leaves some out. The sample consists of some 150,000 clones, 70% to 90% of them appearing once. This entry belongs to a study of cytomegalovirus exposure and HLA in healthy donors. The V end lost 0 bases, the J end lost 9 bases, and 18 bases lay between the germline ends. The CDR3 runs to 16 residues. Germline V gives CDR1 LGHNA, CDR2 YNFKEQ. The donors were part of the validation cohort, which consisted of some 120 subjects and was separate from the first cohort of roughly 620 subjects. General study findings and limits: Altogether, 150 to 200 TCR beta chains were recorded as cytomegalovirus-associated. There were some public TCRs occurring in many donors, but most TCR sequences were rare.

The material sequenced was PBMCs. This chain connects TRBV4-2 to TRBJ2-1, with TRBD2 as a possible D gene (7 bases). This TCR derives from a man aged 18 to 29 in good health and CMV-seropositive. DNA for the CDR3: TGTGCCAGCAGCCAAGACGGCGGGAGTGAGGGGGGTGAGCAGTTCTTC. This translates into CASSQDGGSEGGEQFF.